The 12 T cell receptor beta chains given below trace back to one sample, sequenced in a study of cytomegalovirus exposure and HLA in healthy donors (TCRdb year 2017). The method behind the library was the immunoSEQ multiplex PCR assay. The multiplex PCR relied on a mix of 60 forward primers for TCR Vbeta segments and 13 reverse primers for TCR Jbeta segments. TCRdb mirrors the immuneACCESS table, restricted to in-frame sequences. Some clones are absent from its copies; in checked studies, under half trace to an unresolved V gene, and the reason for the others is unknown. Across this sample there are over 70,000 clones, with roughly 73% seen only once. The biggest ten clones account for 2% to 3% of the sample. The sample consisted of PBMCs. These receptors originate from a male donor in good health and CMV-seropositive.

J is TRBJ2-7 and V is TRBV6-6; 8 bases are shared with TRBD2. The germline V gene has CDR1 MNHNY and CDR2 SVGAGI (reference sequence). V shed 7 bases and J 2 bases; nucleotides not matched to a gene: 7. The CDR3 is 14 residues long. The CDR3 DNA follows: TGTGCCAGCACTAAGACTAGCGAACCCTACGAGCAGTACTTC. Translated, it gives CASTKTSEPYEQYF.

In DNA form, the CDR3 reads TGTGCCAGTAGTATAAATAGGGCGGGGGACACTGAAGCTTTCTTT. This encodes CASSINRAGDTEAFF. The V and J genes are TRBV19 and TRBJ1-1, with D maybe TRBD1 (5 bases). There are 15 residues in the CDR3. Trimming cost V 2 bases and J 3 bases, with 13 bases left between them. Germline values: CDR1 LNHDA, CDR2 SQIVND (reference sequence).

The V gene is TRBV6-1, the J gene TRBJ2-7, with 8 bases lining up with TRBD2. The germline V gene has CDR1 MNHNS and CDR2 SASEGT. The junction had 11 bases not matched to a gene; V was cut back by 7 bases and J by 3 bases. The CDR3 contains 15 residues. CDR3 nucleotides: TGTGCCAGCAATTCGGGGGGGCACCCGATCTACGAGCAGTACTTC. This sequence encodes CASNSGGHPIYEQYF.

V and J are TRBV2 and TRBJ2-3; 8 bases line up with TRBD1. There are 17 residues in the CDR3. After removal of 4 bases from V and 0 bases from J, the junction contained 9 bases not matched to a gene. Germline loops: CDR1 SNHLY, CDR2 FYNNEI. The CDR3 DNA reads TGTGCCAGCAGTGGGCCTGACAGGGGCGCTAGCACAGATACGCAGTATTTT. Translation: CASSGPDRGASTDTQYF.

This clone came up once. The chain combines TRBV15 with TRBJ2-3, with 7 bases that match TRBD2. The CDR3 totals 18 residues. V lost 0 bases to trimming and J lost 3 bases; unmatched junction nucleotides: 12. Germline V lookup: CDR1 LNHNV, CDR2 YYDKDF (reference sequence). CDR3 DNA: TGTGCCACCAGCAGAGACCCTAGAGCGGGACGGTTTACAGATACGCAGTATTTT. The encoded protein is CATSRDPRAGRFTDTQYF. Variable domain in full (rest from reference TRBV15 and TRBJ2-3): DAMVIQNPRYQVTQFGKPVTLSCSQTLNHNVMYWYQQKSSQAPKLLFHYYDKDFNNEADTPDNFQSRRPNTSFCFLDIRSPGLGDTAMYLCATSRDPRAGRFTDTQYFGPGTRLTVL.

The genes are TRBV28 and TRBJ1-2; TRBD1 agrees at 7 bases. The CDR3 has 15 residues. The ends lost 5 bases at V and 2 bases at J; junction bases unmatched: 8. Germline assignment: CDR1 MDHEN and CDR2 SYDVKM. The DNA for the CDR3 is TGTGCCAGCAGTCGAGGTAGGGGGCGGAACTATGGCTACACCTTC. The encoded protein is CASSRGRGRNYGYTF.

This clone has at least ten counts. This sequence joins TRBV28 and TRBJ2-1; possible D gene TRBD2, 7 bases. Germline V lookup: CDR1 MDHEN, CDR2 SYDVKM. V lost 3 bases to trimming and J lost 4 bases, with 16 bases between them. The CDR3 length is 16 residues. For the CDR3, the DNA is TGTGCCAGCAGTTTGGGGGCGGGAGAGGGTTACAATGAGCAGTTCTTC. It translates to CASSLGAGEGYNEQFF.

The chain couples TRBV9 to TRBJ2-5; weak D call: TRBD1 (6 bases). The CDR3 loop spans 15 amino acids. Germline CDR1 and CDR2: SGDLS and YYNGEE. V lost 0 bases to trimming and J lost 4 bases, with 13 bases between them. In DNA form, the CDR3 reads TGTGCCAGCAGCGTAGTCGGGACATCGGGAGAGACCCAGTACTTC. Residues: CASSVVGTSGETQYF.

V is TRBV7-9 and J is TRBJ2-7, with 10 bases matching TRBD2. Germline CDR1 and CDR2: SEHNR and FQNEAQ (reference sequence). The V and J ends lost 3 bases and 6 bases, in that order; junction bases with no gene match: 8. This CDR3 contains 15 residues. The chain's CDR3 is CASSFYSLAGVEQYF. The DNA for the CDR3 is TGTGCCAGCAGCTTTTATAGTCTAGCGGGAGTCGAGCAGTACTTC.

This clone was counted once. This rearrangement joins TRBV7-6 to TRBJ2-2; TRBD1 agrees at 8 bases. Germline CDR1 and CDR2: SGHVS and FNYEAQ. The CDR3 contains 16 residues. V shed 6 bases, J shed 1 base, and the junction held 7 bases outside the gene matches. DNA of the CDR3: TGTGCCAGCAGTCGCCGGGGGACAGGGAACACCGGGGAGCTGTTTTTT. This encodes CASSRRGTGNTGELFF.

The sample holds one count of this clone. V and J are TRBV18 and TRBJ2-2, with 11 bases matching TRBD2. The J segment lost 4 bases and the V segment lost 0 bases, leaving 1 base of the junction unmatched. This CDR3 has 16 amino acids. CDR1 KGHSH and CDR2 LQKENI come from the germline V gene. CDR3 protein: CASSPPLAGGTGELFF. CDR3 in DNA: TGTGCCAGCTCACCACCCCTAGCGGGAGGCACCGGGGAGCTGTTTTTT.

The gene calls are TRBV5-1 and TRBJ1-5, with D possibly matching TRBD1 (5 bases). Germline V gene lookup returns CDR1 SGHRS and CDR2 YFSETQ. There are 14 residues in the CDR3. V was shortened by 1 base and J by 7 bases, with 12 bases between the two germline ends. The CDR3 nucleotides read TGCGCCAGCAGCTTGCAGGGTTTAGGACAGCCCCAGCATTTT. Protein: CASSLQGLGQPQHF.